This T cell receptor beta chain comes out of a study of cytomegalovirus exposure and HLA in healthy donors. Assay: immunoSEQ multiplex PCR; the TCRdb copy retains only in-frame clones and omits some. The table shows around 200,000 clones, with about 80% occurring only once. The CDR3 has 17 residues. Germline V gene lookup returns CDR1 KGHSH and CDR2 LQKENI. J was trimmed by 0 bases and V by 5 bases; bases with no gene match: 8. The rearrangement uses TRBV18 and TRBJ1-5; 9 positions agree with TRBD1. The TCR originated in a young woman in good health and CMV-seropositive. Sequences were obtained from PBMCs. In DNA form, the CDR3 reads TGTGCCAGCTCAGGACAGGGGTGGGTCTATAGCAATCAGCCCCAGCATTTT. This encodes CASSGQGWVYSNQPQHF.